A few counts support the clone carrying this T cell receptor (beta chain). The data belong to a study of T-cell reconstitution after alpha-beta-depleted transplantation in children. A TCRbeta library incorporating unique molecular identifiers was prepared. TCRdb called the PCR reads again in MiXCR, with one record for every CDR3 protein. The repertoire holds 600,000 to 700,000 distinct CDR3 sequences, roughly 17% seen once, with over 0.95% in the top ten. Trimming shortened V by 7 bases and J by 4 bases, and 11 bases separated the two germline ends. This CDR3 spans 13 amino acids. From germline, CDR1 is SGHTA and CDR2 FQGNSA.

The sample consisted of PBMCs from the stem cell graft donor, taken from the stem cell graft. The source is a human donor who donated a stem cell graft to a child with acute myeloid leukemia. The V call is TRBV7-2, the J call TRBJ1-3, with D hard to call. The CDR3 spells CASNPAGGNTIYF. The CDR3 DNA sequence: TGTGCCAGCAACCCGGCGGGGGGAAACACCATATATTTT.